This T cell receptor (beta chain) was recorded in a study of blood T cell repertoires in COVID-19. About the study: Acute and convalescent COVID-19 samples came from the United States, Italy and Spain.

Participant age was about 18 to 89 years, and participants resided in about two dozen US areas. Recovered status applied to Cohort 3 donors who had two consecutive negative PCRs. It also applied to those with clearance or with symptom resolution. The germline V gene has CDR1 MGHRA and CDR2 YSYEKL. The CDR3 is 17 amino acids. The J segment lost 2 bases and the V segment lost 5 bases, leaving 12 bases of the junction unmatched. Sequenced by immunoSEQ multiplex PCR; TCRdb stores in-frame clones only, minus some. Found here are about 46,000 clones, around 83% of them singletons; the top ten hold just over 3%.

The chain couples TRBV4-1 to TRBJ2-3; 8 nucleotides line up with TRBD2. Sequenced input: PBMCs or T cells enriched from blood (not recorded which). The sequence was collected from a woman between 45 and 60 years old who had recovered from COVID-19. The CDR3 here is CASSRLLAGGPTDTQYF. The CDR3 nucleotides are TGCGCCAGCAGCAGACTATTGGCGGGGGGTCCCACAGATACGCAGTATTTT.